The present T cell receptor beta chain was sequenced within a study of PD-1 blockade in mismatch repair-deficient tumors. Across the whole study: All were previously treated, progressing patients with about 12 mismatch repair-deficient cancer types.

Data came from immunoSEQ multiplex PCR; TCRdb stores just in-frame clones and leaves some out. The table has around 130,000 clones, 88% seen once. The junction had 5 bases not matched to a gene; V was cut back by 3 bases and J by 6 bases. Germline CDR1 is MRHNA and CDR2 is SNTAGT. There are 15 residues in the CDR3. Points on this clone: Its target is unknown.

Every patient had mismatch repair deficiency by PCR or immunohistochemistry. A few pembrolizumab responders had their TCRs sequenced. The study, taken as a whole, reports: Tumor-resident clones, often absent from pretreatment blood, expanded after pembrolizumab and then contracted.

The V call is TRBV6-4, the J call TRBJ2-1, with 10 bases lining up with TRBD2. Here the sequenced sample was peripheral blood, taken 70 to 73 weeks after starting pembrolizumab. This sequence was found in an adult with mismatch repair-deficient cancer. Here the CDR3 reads CASSESSGSPNEQFF. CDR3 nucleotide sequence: TGTGCCAGCAGTGAATCTAGCGGGAGTCCCAATGAGCAGTTCTTC.